This is a list of T cell receptor beta chains from one sample in a study of T cell responses to AZD1222 COVID-19 vaccine. The protocol was immunoSEQ multiplex PCR, while the TCRdb copy is restricted to in-frame clones and leaves out a portion. The table includes about 140,000 clones, more than 85% detected once. Sequencing was performed on peripheral blood, taken on day 0 of AZD1222 vaccination. The origin of the receptors is an adult in good health. CDR3s include the opening cysteine and the closing phenylalanine or tryptophan. The D gene is left open where the match is weak. Rows may omit the clone size; those that give it use once, few, many or a size class.

V gene	clone size	J gene	D gene	CDR3 DNA	CDR3 protein
TRBV4-2	NA	TRBJ1-2	TRBD1	TGTGCCAGCAGCCACCGACAGGGTCCTAACTATGGCTACACCTTC	CASSHRQGPNYGYTF
TRBV27	NA	TRBJ2-7	TRBD1	TGTGCCAGCAAAAAACCCGGCCGGGACAGCTCCTACGAGCAGTACTTC	CASKKPGRDSSYEQYF
TRBV7-9	once	TRBJ1-6	TRBD1	TGTGCCAGCAGCTCACAGGGGCCCCGTTCACCCCTCCACTTT	CASSSQGPRSPLHF
TRBV19	NA	TRBJ1-2	NA	TGTGCCAGTAGTATCGTGACGGATAACTATGGCTACACCTTC	CASSIVTDNYGYTF
TRBV19	once	TRBJ2-7	TRBD2	TGTGCCAGTAGTGAAACTAGCGGGGACTCCTACGAGCAGTACTTC	CASSETSGDSYEQYF
TRBV11-2	NA	TRBJ2-2	NA	TGTGCCAGCAGCCTCTCCGTGTTCCGGGAGACCTACACCGGGGAGCTGTTTTTT	CASSLSVFRETYTGELFF
TRBV7-8	once	TRBJ2-1	NA	TGTGCCAGCAGCCTTACTACTAGTGACGGTTACAATGAGCAGTTCTTC	CASSLTTSDGYNEQFF
TRBV7-2	NA	TRBJ1-4	NA	TGTGCCAGCAGCCTGACCTTTACTAATGAAAAACTGTTTTTT	CASSLTFTNEKLFF
TRBV6-1	NA	TRBJ2-2	NA	TGTGCCAGCAGTGAAGGCGGGTACAACACCGGGGAGCTGTTTTTT	CASSEGGYNTGELFF
TRBV19	NA	TRBJ2-7	TRBD2	TGTGCCAGTAGTATTTGGGAGGGGTCGACCTACGAGCAGTACTTC	CASSIWEGSTYEQYF
TRBV9	once	TRBJ2-1	NA	TGTGCCAGCAGCGTAGCCGGACTCCCGGGGGTTGAGCAGTTCTTC	CASSVAGLPGVEQFF
TRBV5-1	NA	TRBJ2-5	TRBD1	TGCGCCAGCAGTTCCGGGACAGGTGGAGGAGAGACCCAGTACTTC	CASSSGTGGGETQYF
TRBV12-3/TRBV12-4	NA	TRBJ1-2	NA	TGTGCCAGCAGTCAGGGTGGAGGCTATGGCTACACCTTC	CASSQGGGYGYTF
TRBV19	NA	TRBJ2-1	TRBD2	TGTGCCAGTAGTATAGCGGCACTAGCGGCCTACAATGAGCAGTTCTTC	CASSIAALAAYNEQFF
TRBV7-9	NA	TRBJ1-5	NA	TGTGCCAGCAGCCCGGGGGTGATGCGGCTACAGGATCAGCCCCAGCATTTT	CASSPGVMRLQDQPQHF
TRBV12-5	NA	TRBJ2-6	NA	TGTGCTAGTGGTAGATTTAGCCCGAACTCTGGGGCCAACGTCCTGACTTTC	CASGRFSPNSGANVLTF
TRBV6-2/TRBV6-3	NA	TRBJ2-2	NA	TGTGCCAGCAGTTACTGGGGGGAGGCCGGGGAGCTGTTTTTT	CASSYWGEAGELFF
TRBV30	NA	TRBJ1-6	NA	TGTGCCTGGAGTTGGGGGGATAGCCATAATTCACCCCTCCACTTT	CAWSWGDSHNSPLHF
TRBV5-1	NA	TRBJ2-3	NA	TGCGCCAGCTACAGCGTACTAGTAGGCTCAGATACGCAGTATTTT	CASYSVLVGSDTQYF
TRBV7-2	NA	TRBJ1-6	NA	TGTGCCAGCAGCTTAGAGGTTGTCATTAATAATTCACCCCTCCACTTT	CASSLEVVINNSPLHF
TRBV10-3	NA	TRBJ2-3	TRBD2	TGTGCCATCAGCTTGAAGCGGGAGATCGGCACAGATACGCAGTATTTT	CAISLKREIGTDTQYF
TRBV2	NA	TRBJ2-2	TRBD2	TGTGCCAGCAGCGGGAGGATGAACACCGGGGAGCTGTTTTTT	CASSGRMNTGELFF